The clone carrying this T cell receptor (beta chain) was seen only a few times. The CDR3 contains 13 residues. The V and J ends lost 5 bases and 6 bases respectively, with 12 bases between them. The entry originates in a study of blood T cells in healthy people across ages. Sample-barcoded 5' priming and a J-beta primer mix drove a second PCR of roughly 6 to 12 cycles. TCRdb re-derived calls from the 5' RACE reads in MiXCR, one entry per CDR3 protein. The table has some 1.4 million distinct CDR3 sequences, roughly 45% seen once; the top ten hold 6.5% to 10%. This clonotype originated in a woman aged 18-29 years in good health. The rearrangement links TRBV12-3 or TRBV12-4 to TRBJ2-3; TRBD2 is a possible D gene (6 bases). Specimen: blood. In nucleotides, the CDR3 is TGTGCCAGCAGTCCCTCCCGGGGGGATACGCAGTATTTT. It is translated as CASSPSRGDTQYF.